This T cell receptor (beta chain) was documented in a study of CD8 T cells in ankylosing spondylitis. Looked up from germline, CDR1 is MNHEY and CDR2 is SVGEGT. CDR3 length: 16 amino acids. V lost 2 bases to trimming and J lost 9 bases; unmatched junction nucleotides: 10. Study observations and caveats: There was a TCR beta motif, made of eight highly homologous variants, that appeared characteristic of ankylosing spondylitis blood. Disease-linked clones, CD8+, were relatively rare in peripheral blood. Certain motif variants had earlier appeared in reactive arthritis synovial fluid and blood.

TCRdb processed the 5' RACE reads anew with MiXCR; each CDR3 protein has one entry. Altogether over 600,000 distinct CDR3 sequences are present, 15% to 20% being singletons, with the ten largest covering about a fifth. A note on this clonotype: Its antigen is unidentified.

This rearrangement joins TRBV6-2 or TRBV6-3 to TRBJ2-1; TRBD1 aligns across 10 bases. What was sequenced was blood, either unsorted or a sorted T cell fraction (not recorded which). The clonotype originates from a male donor with ankylosing spondylitis. CDR3 loop: CASSYTDRGQRFEQFF. The CDR3, as DNA: TGTGCCAGCAGTTACACAGACAGGGGGCAAAGGTTTGAGCAGTTCTTC.